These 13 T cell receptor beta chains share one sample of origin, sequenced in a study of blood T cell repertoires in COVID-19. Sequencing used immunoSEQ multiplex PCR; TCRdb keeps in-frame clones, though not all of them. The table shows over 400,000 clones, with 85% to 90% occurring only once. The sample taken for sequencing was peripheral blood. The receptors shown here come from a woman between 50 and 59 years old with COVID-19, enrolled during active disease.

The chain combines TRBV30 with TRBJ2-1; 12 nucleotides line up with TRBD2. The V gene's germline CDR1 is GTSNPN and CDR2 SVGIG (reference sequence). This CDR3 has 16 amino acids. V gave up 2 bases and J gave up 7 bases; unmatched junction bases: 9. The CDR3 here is CAWSFGLAGGLNEQFF. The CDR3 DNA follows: TGTGCCTGGAGTTTCGGGCTAGCGGGGGGGCTAAATGAGCAGTTCTTC.

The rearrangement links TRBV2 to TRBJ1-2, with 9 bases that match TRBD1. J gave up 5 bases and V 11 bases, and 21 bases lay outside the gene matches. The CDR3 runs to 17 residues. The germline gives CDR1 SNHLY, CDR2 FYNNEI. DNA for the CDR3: TGTGCCGGGTTCCAGTTAGAGTTGGGACAGGGATTTTATGGCTACACCTTC. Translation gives CAGFQLELGQGFYGYTF.

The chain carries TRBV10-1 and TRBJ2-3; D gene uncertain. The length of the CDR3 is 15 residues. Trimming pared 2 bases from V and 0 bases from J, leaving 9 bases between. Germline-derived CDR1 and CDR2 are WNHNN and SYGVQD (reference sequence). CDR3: CASSETTDSTDTQYF. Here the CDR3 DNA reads TGCGCCAGCAGTGAGACTACTGACAGCACAGATACGCAGTATTTT.

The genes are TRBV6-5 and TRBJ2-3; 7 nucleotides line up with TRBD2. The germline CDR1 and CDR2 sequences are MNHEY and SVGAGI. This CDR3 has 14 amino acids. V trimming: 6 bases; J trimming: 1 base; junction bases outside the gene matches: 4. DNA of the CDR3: TGTGCCAGCAGCTCCAGCGGGGGCACAGATACGCAGTATTTT. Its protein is CASSSSGGTDTQYF.

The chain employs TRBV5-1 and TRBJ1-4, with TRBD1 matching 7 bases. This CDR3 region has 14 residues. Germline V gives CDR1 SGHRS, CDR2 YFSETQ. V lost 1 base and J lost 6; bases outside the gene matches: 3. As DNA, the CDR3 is TGCGCCAGCAGCTTGACAGGGGCACATGAAAAACTGTTTTTT. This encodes CASSLTGAHEKLFF. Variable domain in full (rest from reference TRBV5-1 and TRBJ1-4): KAGVTQTPRYLIKTRGQQVTLSCSPISGHRSVSWYQQTPGQGLQFLFEYFSETQRNKGNFPGRFSGRQFSNSRSEMNVSTLELGDSALYLCASSLTGAHEKLFFGSGTQLSVL.

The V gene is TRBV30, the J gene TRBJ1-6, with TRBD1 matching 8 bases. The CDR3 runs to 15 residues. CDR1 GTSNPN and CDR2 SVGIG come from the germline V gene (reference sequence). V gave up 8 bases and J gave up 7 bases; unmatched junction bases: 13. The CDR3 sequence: CATSSRGRGNSPLHF. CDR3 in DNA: TGTGCCACCTCATCCAGGGGGCGAGGCAATTCACCCCTCCACTTT.

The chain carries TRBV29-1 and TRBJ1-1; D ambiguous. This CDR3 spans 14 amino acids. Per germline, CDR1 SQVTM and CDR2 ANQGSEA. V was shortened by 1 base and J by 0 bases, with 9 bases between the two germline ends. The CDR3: CSVEGHPMNTEAFF. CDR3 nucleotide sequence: TGCAGCGTTGAAGGGCACCCAATGAACACTGAAGCTTTCTTT.

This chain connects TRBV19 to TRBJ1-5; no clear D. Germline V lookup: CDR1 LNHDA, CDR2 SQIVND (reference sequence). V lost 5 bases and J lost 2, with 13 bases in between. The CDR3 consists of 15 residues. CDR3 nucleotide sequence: TGTGCCAGTAGTTGGACCGGGAGCGGCAATCAGCCCCAGCATTTT. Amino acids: CASSWTGSGNQPQHF.

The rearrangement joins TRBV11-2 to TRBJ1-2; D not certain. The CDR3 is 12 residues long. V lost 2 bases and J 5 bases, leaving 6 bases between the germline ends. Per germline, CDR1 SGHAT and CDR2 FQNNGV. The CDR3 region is CASSLNRYGYTF. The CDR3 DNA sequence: TGTGCCAGCAGCTTAAACAGATATGGCTACACCTTC.

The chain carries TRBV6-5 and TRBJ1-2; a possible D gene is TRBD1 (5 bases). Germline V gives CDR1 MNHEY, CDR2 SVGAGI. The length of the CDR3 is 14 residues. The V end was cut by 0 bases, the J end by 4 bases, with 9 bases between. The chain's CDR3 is CASSYSAGFYGYTF. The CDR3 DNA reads TGTGCCAGCAGTTACTCGGCAGGGTTCTATGGCTACACCTTC.

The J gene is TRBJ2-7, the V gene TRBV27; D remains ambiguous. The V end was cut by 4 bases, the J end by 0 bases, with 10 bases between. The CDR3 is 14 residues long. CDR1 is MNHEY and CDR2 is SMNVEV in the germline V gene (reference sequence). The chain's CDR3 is CASSSTFSSYEQYF. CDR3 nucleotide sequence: TGTGCCAGCAGTTCCACCTTCAGCTCCTACGAGCAGTACTTC.

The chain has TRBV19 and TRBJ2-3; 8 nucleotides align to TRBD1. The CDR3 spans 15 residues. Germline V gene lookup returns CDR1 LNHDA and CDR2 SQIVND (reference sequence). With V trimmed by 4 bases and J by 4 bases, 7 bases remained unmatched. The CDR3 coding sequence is TGTGCCAGTAGTACCGGGACAGGTCTTTCAGATACGCAGTATTTT. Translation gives CASSTGTGLSDTQYF. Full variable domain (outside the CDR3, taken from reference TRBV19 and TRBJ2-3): DGGITQSPKYLFRKEGQNVTLSCEQNLNHDAMYWYRQDPGQGLRLIYYSQIVNDFQKGDIAEGYSVSREKKESFPLTVTSAQKNPTAFYLCASSTGTGLSDTQYFGPGTRLTVL.

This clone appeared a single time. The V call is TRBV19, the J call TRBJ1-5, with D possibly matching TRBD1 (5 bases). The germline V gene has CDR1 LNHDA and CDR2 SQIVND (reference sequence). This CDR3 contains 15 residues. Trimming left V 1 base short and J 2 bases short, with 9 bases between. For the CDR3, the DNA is TGTGCCAGTAGTATAGTAGGGGATGGCAATCAGCCCCAGCATTTT. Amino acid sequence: CASSIVGDGNQPQHF.